These 31 T cell receptor beta chains came from one sample sequenced in a study of PD-1 blockade in classical Hodgkin lymphoma. As for time point: cycle 4 day 1 (C4D1), after 6 weeks of nivolumab. All the patients suffered relapse after autologous stem cell transplantation, and brentuximab vedotin exposure differed. Using immunoSEQ multiplex PCR, the repertoire was profiled, and TCRdb retains in-frame clones only, with some absent. The sample includes under 130,000 clones, roughly nine tenths of them seen just once. The sample was peripheral blood mononuclear cells (PBMCs), taken before the fourth cycle of nivolumab. The receptor set was obtained from a human donor with classical Hodgkin lymphoma.

The chain links TRBV28 to TRBJ1-1; D gene ambiguous. V lost 8 bases and J 1 base, leaving 11 bases between the germline ends. Germline V gene data show CDR1 as MDHEN and CDR2 as SYDVKM. CDR3 length equals 13 residues. The CDR3 nucleotides read TGTGCCAGCCGATTCAGAGAGAACACTGAAGCTTTCTTT. Translated, it gives CASRFRENTEAFF.

The chain links TRBV30 to TRBJ2-7; no firm D call. This CDR3 region has 12 residues. CDR1 is GTSNPN and CDR2 is SVGIG in the germline V gene (reference sequence). Trimming pared 1 base from V and 2 bases from J, leaving 6 bases between. CDR3 coding DNA: TGTGCCTGGAGTGGCCGTCCCTACGAGCAGTACTTC. It codes for CAWSGRPYEQYF. Together with reference TRBV30 and TRBJ2-7, the CDR3 gives the full variable domain: SQTIHQWPATLVQPVGSPLSLECTVEGTSNPNLYWYRQAAGRGLQLLFYSVGIGQISSEVPQNLSASRPQDRQFILSSKKLLLSDSGFYLCAWSGRPYEQYFGPGTRLTVT.

J is TRBJ2-7 and V is TRBV7-9; D is possibly TRBD2 (6 bases). Trimming cost V 7 bases and J 4 bases, with 17 bases left between them. The germline CDR1 and CDR2 sequences are SEHNR and FQNEAQ (reference sequence). The CDR3 has 14 amino acids. The CDR3, as DNA: TGTGCCAGCACTTTCGGAGGGGAGGCTTACGAGCAGTACTTC. Encoded protein: CASTFGGEAYEQYF.

J is TRBJ1-1 and V is TRBV14; D not resolved. With 0 bases removed from V and 0 bases from J, the gap between germline ends came to 14 bases. CDR1 and CDR2 from the germline V gene are SGHDN and FVKESK. The CDR3 has 17 residues. The CDR3 here is CASSQDFGRAVNTEAFF. As DNA, the CDR3 is TGTGCCAGCAGCCAAGATTTCGGGAGGGCTGTGAACACTGAAGCTTTCTTT.

The rearrangement links TRBV7-9 to TRBJ2-2, with unresolved D. With 8 bases removed from V and 4 bases from J, the gap between germline ends came to 8 bases. This CDR3 is 12 amino acids long. CDR1 is SEHNR, CDR2 FQNEAQ, per germline (reference sequence). This CDR3 is CASEPSTGELFF. The CDR3 DNA reads as TGTGCCAGCGAGCCATCCACCGGGGAGCTGTTTTTT. The variable domain in full, with the rest retrieved from reference TRBV7-9 and TRBJ2-2, is DTGVSQNPRHKITKRGQNVTFRCDPISEHNRLYWYRQTLGQGPEFLTYFQNEAQLEKSRLLSDRFSAERPKGSFSTLEIQRTEQGDSAMYLCASEPSTGELFFGEGSRLTVL.

This clone was recorded once. The rearrangement links TRBV7-2 to TRBJ1-6; tentatively, D is TRBD1 (5 bases). Deletions cut 5 bases from V and 7 bases from J, with 15 bases between. Germline CDR1 is SGHTA and CDR2 is FQGNSA. This CDR3 comprises 15 residues. The CDR3 nucleotides read TGTGCCAGCAGCCCCAGGGTTGGGGGAAATTCACCCCTCCACTTT. Amino acids: CASSPRVGGNSPLHF. Drawing the rest from reference TRBV7-2 and TRBJ1-6, the complete variable domain is GAGVSQSPSNKVTEKGKDVELRCDPISGHTALYWYRQSLGQGLEFLIYFQGNSAPDKSGLPSDRFSAERTGGSVSTLTIQRTQQEDSAVYLCASSPRVGGNSPLHFGNGTRLTVT.

The chain links TRBV11-2 to TRBJ2-1, with D perhaps assigned TRBD1 or TRBD2 (6 bases each). V lost 0 bases to trimming and J lost 4 bases, with 19 bases between them. Germline V gives CDR1 SGHAT, CDR2 FQNNGV. There are 18 residues in the CDR3. CDR3 DNA: TGTGCCAGCAGCTTAGATTCCCCAAAAACGGGGGCTTACAATGAGCAGTTCTTC. Translation gives CASSLDSPKTGAYNEQFF.

The rearrangement links TRBV7-9 to TRBJ2-6; TRBD1 matches at 8 bases. The CDR3 is 19 residues long. V dropped 0 bases and J dropped 2; count of bases not matched to a gene: 9. Germline CDR1 SEHNR, CDR2 FQNEAQ (reference sequence). The DNA for the CDR3 is TGTGCCAGCAGCTTAGCCCCTTGGACAGGGAATCCTGGGGCCAACGTCCTGACTTTC. Amino acid sequence: CASSLAPWTGNPGANVLTF.

This clone was recorded once. V usage is TRBV19 and J usage is TRBJ2-7, with a tentative D call TRBD2 (6 bases). The ends were cut back, 1 base at V and 4 bases at J, with 14 bases in the middle. This CDR3 has 15 amino acids. The germline V gene encodes CDR1 LNHDA and CDR2 SQIVND (reference sequence). CDR3 nucleotide sequence: TGTGCCAGTAGTATAGGCTCGGGACTCGGTTACGAGCAGTACTTC. Protein: CASSIGSGLGYEQYF.

The J gene is TRBJ1-5, the V gene TRBV28; possibly TRBD1 for D (5 bases). Trimming removed 6 bases from V and 7 bases from J, with 10 bases in between. CDR3 length: 12 amino acids. Looked up from germline, CDR1 is MDHEN and CDR2 is SYDVKM. The CDR3 region has the DNA TGTGCCAGCAGCCGGAGGGGACAGCCCCAGCATTTT. Amino acid sequence: CASSRRGQPQHF.

This chain joins TRBV6-4 and TRBJ2-2, with D perhaps TRBD1 (6 bases). The V end lost 2 bases, the J end lost 4 bases, and 8 bases lay between the germline ends. The CDR3 totals 14 residues. Germline V gene sequence: CDR1 MRHNA, CDR2 SNTAGT. CDR3 region: CASSDTDSTGELFF. DNA for the CDR3: TGTGCCAGCAGTGACACGGACAGCACCGGGGAGCTGTTTTTT.

V gene TRBV27 combines with J gene TRBJ2-1; 10 bases line up with TRBD2. Germline V gene sequence: CDR1 MNHEY, CDR2 SMNVEV (reference sequence). V trimming: 6 bases; J trimming: 4 bases; junction bases outside the gene matches: 9. This CDR3 has 16 residues. The DNA of the CDR3 is TGTGCCAGCAGCCAGGCGGGAGCGGGAGGGTACAATGAGCAGTTCTTC. Translated, it gives CASSQAGAGGYNEQFF.

The V gene is TRBV9, the J gene TRBJ2-7, with TRBD1 matching over 8 bases. Germline CDR1 is SGDLS and CDR2 is YYNGEE. This CDR3 has 14 residues. The ends lost 4 bases at V and 2 bases at J; junction bases unmatched: 5. The CDR3 nucleotides are TGTGCCAGCAGCTTAGGACAGGGTACCTACGAGCAGTACTTC. It is translated as CASSLGQGTYEQYF.

To note about this clone: At one boundary the junction diverges from the germline segment, which might be a read error. J is TRBJ2-5 and V is TRBV7-7; a weak D match, TRBD2 (5 bases). CDR1 SSHAT and CDR2 FNYEAQ come from the germline V gene (reference sequence). The length of the CDR3 is 14 residues. CDR3 sequence: CASSLAPSGETQYF. Written as DNA, the CDR3 is TGTGCTAGCAGCTTAGCGCCTAGTGGGGAGACCCAGTACTTC.

The chain recombines TRBV6-5 with TRBJ1-2; a weak D match, TRBD1 (5 bases). The V and J ends lost 7 bases and 2 bases respectively, with 11 bases between them. This CDR3 contains 13 residues. Germline values: CDR1 MNHEY, CDR2 SVGAGI. In DNA form, the CDR3 reads TGTGCCAGCAAACGGGACGGCAACTATGGCTACACCTTC. This sequence encodes CASKRDGNYGYTF.

DNA for the CDR3: TGCGCCAGCTCCTTAGGCGGGATGAGGAATGAGCAGTTCTTC. Encoded protein: CASSLGGMRNEQFF. The rearrangement joins TRBV10-2 to TRBJ2-1, with D perhaps matching TRBD2 (6 bases). Germline CDR1 reads WSHSY; CDR2 reads SAAADI. This CDR3 is 14 amino acids long. V was clipped by 8 bases and J by 7 bases, with 18 bases between them.

Only a few counts were recorded for this clone. This chain joins TRBV30 and TRBJ1-1; TRBD1 matches 10 bases. After removal of 0 bases from V and 11 bases from J, the junction contained 12 bases not matched to a gene. There are 15 residues in the CDR3. CDR1 GTSNPN and CDR2 SVGIG come from the germline V gene (reference sequence). CDR3 region: CAWSVPGQGGLGAFF. DNA of the CDR3: TGTGCCTGGAGTGTACCAGGACAGGGGGGACTTGGCGCTTTCTTT.

The rearrangement links TRBV5-4 to TRBJ1-1; the match to TRBD1 covers 9 bases. Germline assignment: CDR1 SGHNT and CDR2 YYREEE (reference sequence). The V segment lost 4 bases and the J segment 0 bases; nucleotides outside the gene matches: 7. The CDR3 length is 16 residues. Written as DNA, the CDR3 is TGTGCCAGCAGCGGGGACAGGGCGGACATGAACACTGAAGCTTTCTTT. It encodes CASSGDRADMNTEAFF.

The rearrangement links TRBV5-8 to TRBJ1-2; possibly TRBD1 for D (5 bases). V gave up 0 bases and J gave up 7 bases, with 13 bases separating them. Germline values: CDR1 SGHTS, CDR2 YDEGEE. The CDR3 spans 14 residues. The CDR3: CASSLGQGVGGYTF. The CDR3 DNA is TGTGCCAGCAGCTTGGGGCAGGGTGTAGGTGGCTACACCTTC.

The chain carries TRBV7-9 and TRBJ2-2; D is undetermined. Germline lookup yields CDR1 SEHNR and CDR2 FQNEAQ (reference sequence). The CDR3 is 14 amino acids. The V end was cut by 1 base, the J end by 4 bases, with 7 bases between. The CDR3 DNA is TGTGCCAGCAGCTTAGTCGCCCCCACCGGGGAGCTGTTTTTT. Translated, it gives CASSLVAPTGELFF.

The chain carries TRBV7-2 and TRBJ2-1; D is possibly TRBD2 (6 bases). With 2 bases removed from V and 3 bases from J, the gap between germline ends came to 20 bases. Germline CDR1 and CDR2: SGHTA and FQGNSA. The CDR3 spans 18 residues. The DNA of the CDR3 is TGTGCCAGCAGCTTACCCCGCGGGGCAATTTTCCTCTACAATGAGCAGTTCTTC. Amino acids: CASSLPRGAIFLYNEQFF.

The chain joins TRBV15 to TRBJ2-7; D gene uncertain. The length of the CDR3 is 13 residues. Germline CDR1 reads LNHNV; CDR2 reads YYDKDF (reference sequence). V lost 0 bases to trimming and J lost 3 bases, with 6 bases between them. CDR3 DNA sequence: TGTGCCACCAGCAGAGAACCCGGCTACGAGCAGTACTTC. It yields the protein CATSREPGYEQYF.

The V call is TRBV6-5, the J call TRBJ2-7; TRBD1 is a possible D gene (6 bases). CDR1 MNHEY and CDR2 SVGAGI come from the germline V gene. Trimming removed 5 bases from V and 4 bases from J, with 15 bases in between. The CDR3 covers 14 residues. Here the CDR3 DNA reads TGTGCCAGCAGTGATACAGGGTTTAGGTACGAGCAGTACTTC. It encodes CASSDTGFRYEQYF.

V and J are TRBV11-3 and TRBJ2-5, with TRBD2 matching 8 bases. V shed 5 bases, J shed 5 bases, and the junction held 10 bases outside the gene matches. There are 15 residues in the CDR3. Germline-derived CDR1 and CDR2 are SGHNT and YENEEA. The CDR3 DNA reads as TGTGCCAGCAGCCGATCAAGCGGGAGTGGGGAGACCCAGTACTTC. As protein: CASSRSSGSGETQYF.

This clone was detected once. CDR3 DNA sequence: TGTGCCAGCAGTGATTTTGGGGGGTTAAGCAATCAGCCCCAGCATTTT. Translation: CASSDFGGLSNQPQHF. V usage is TRBV6-1 and J usage is TRBJ1-5, with D tentatively TRBD1 (5 bases). The germline V and J ends were trimmed by 3 bases and 1 base, with 13 bases remaining between them. CDR3 size: 16 residues. CDR1 and CDR2 (germline): MNHNS, SASEGT.

This clone was detected only once. This sequence joins TRBV7-2 and TRBJ2-1, with TRBD2 identical over 10 bases. The germline gives CDR1 SGHTA, CDR2 FQGNSA. The CDR3 has 15 amino acids. J was trimmed by 7 bases and V by 5 bases; bases with no gene match: 8. CDR3 in DNA: TGTGCCAGCAGCCCTTTCGCTAGCGGGAGAAATGAGCAGTTCTTC. Its translation is CASSPFASGRNEQFF.

The genes are TRBV10-3 and TRBJ2-1, with 11 nucleotides matching TRBD2. Germline V gene sequence: CDR1 ENHRY, CDR2 SYGVKD. The CDR3 loop spans 14 amino acids. Germline trimming cut 6 bases from V and 4 bases from J; bases unmatched to any gene: 2. The CDR3 nucleotides are TGTGCCATCAGCCGGACTAGCGGGTACAATGAGCAGTTCTTC. Protein product: CAISRTSGYNEQFF.

The chain carries TRBV5-8 and TRBJ2-1, with D hard to call. V was cut by 0 bases and J by 14 bases, with 9 bases left in between. Germline CDR1 reads SGHTS; CDR2 reads YDEGEE. The CDR3 is 11 residues long. The CDR3 DNA follows: TGTGCCAGCAGCTTGGCCATACCGAAGTTCTTC. Residues: CASSLAIPKFF. The full variable domain, completed using reference TRBV5-8 and TRBJ2-1, is EAGVTQSPTHLIKTRGQQATLRCSPISGHTSVYWYQQALGLGLQFLLWYDEGEERNRGNFPPRFSGRQFPNYSSELNVNALELEDSALYLCASSLAIPKFFGPGTRLTVL.

The rearrangement uses TRBV5-6 and TRBJ1-1; D unclear. The CDR3 runs 13 residues. Between the trimmed V and J ends, which lost 1 base and 1 base, there was a span of 5 bases. In germline, CDR1 is SGHDT, CDR2 YYEEEE. As DNA, the CDR3 is TGTGCCAGCAGCTTGACGCCGAACACTGAAGCTTTCTTT. The encoded protein is CASSLTPNTEAFF.

This clone appeared a few times. The chain joins TRBV28 to TRBJ1-1; no clear D gene. V was cut by 1 base and J by 4 bases, with 4 bases left in between. Germline V gene data show CDR1 as MDHEN and CDR2 as SYDVKM. There are 12 residues in the CDR3. CDR3 amino acids: CASSLSFTEAFF. In DNA form, the CDR3 reads TGTGCCAGCAGTTTATCGTTCACTGAAGCTTTCTTT. The whole variable domain, remainder taken from reference TRBV28 and TRBJ1-1, is DVKVTQSSRYLVKRTGEKVFLECVQDMDHENMFWYRQDPGLGLRLIYFSYDVKMKEKGDIPEGYSVSREKKERFSLILESASTNQTSMYLCASSLSFTEAFFGQGTRLTVV.

A few counts support this clone. This sequence joins TRBV2 and TRBJ2-6; D is unresolved. The germline V gene encodes CDR1 SNHLY and CDR2 FYNNEI. This CDR3 region has 16 residues. V shed 8 bases and J shed 2 bases, with 16 bases lying between them. The CDR3 nucleotides read TGTGCCAGCGGTGCCGGGCGTCTAGCTGGGGCCAACGTCCTGACTTTC. Its translation is CASGAGRLAGANVLTF.